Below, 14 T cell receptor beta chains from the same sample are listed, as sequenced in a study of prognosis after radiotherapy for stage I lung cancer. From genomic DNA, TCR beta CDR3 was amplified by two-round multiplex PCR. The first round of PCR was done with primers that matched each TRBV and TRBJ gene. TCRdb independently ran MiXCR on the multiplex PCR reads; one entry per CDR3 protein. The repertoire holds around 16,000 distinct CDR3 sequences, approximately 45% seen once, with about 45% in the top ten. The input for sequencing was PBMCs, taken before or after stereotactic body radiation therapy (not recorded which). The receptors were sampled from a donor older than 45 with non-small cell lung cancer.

CDR3 in DNA: TGTGCCAGCAGCTCAGGGGGGAACTACGAGCAGTACTTC. It encodes CASSSGGNYEQYF. The chain combines TRBV7-9 with TRBJ2-7; possible D gene TRBD1, 7 bases. V was clipped by 4 bases and J by 3 bases, with 10 bases between them. Germline CDR1 is SEHNR and CDR2 is FQNEAQ (reference sequence). CDR3 length: 13 residues.

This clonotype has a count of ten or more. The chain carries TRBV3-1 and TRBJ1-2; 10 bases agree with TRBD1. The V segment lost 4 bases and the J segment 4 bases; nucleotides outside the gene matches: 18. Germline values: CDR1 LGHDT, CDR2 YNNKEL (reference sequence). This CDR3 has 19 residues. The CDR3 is CASSLLRGPGQGIGYGYTF. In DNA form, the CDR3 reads TGTGCCAGCAGCCTTCTAAGGGGTCCGGGACAGGGGATTGGCTATGGCTACACCTTC.

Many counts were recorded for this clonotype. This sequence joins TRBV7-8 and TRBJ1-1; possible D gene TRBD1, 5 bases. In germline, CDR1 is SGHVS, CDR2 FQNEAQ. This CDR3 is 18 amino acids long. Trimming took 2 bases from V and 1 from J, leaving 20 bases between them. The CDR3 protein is CASSLYRGPPVENTEAFF. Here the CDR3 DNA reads TGTGCCAGCAGCTTATATCGGGGACCCCCGGTCGAGAACACTGAAGCTTTCTTT.

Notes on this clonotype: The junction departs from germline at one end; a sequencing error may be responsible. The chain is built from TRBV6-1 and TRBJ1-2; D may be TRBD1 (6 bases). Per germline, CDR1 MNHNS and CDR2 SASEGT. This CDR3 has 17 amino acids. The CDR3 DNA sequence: TGTGCCAGCATTGAAGTGTGGGGGGGCTCCCGGGTGTATGGCTACACCTTC. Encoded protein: CASIEVWGGSRVYGYTF.

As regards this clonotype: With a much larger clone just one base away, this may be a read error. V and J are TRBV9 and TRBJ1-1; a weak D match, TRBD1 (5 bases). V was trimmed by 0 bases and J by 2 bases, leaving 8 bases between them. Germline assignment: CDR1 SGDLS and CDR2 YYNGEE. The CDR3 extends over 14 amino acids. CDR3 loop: CASSVVGDNTEAFF. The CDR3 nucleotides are TGTGCCAGCAGCGTAGTCGGGGACAACACTGAAGCTTTCTTT.

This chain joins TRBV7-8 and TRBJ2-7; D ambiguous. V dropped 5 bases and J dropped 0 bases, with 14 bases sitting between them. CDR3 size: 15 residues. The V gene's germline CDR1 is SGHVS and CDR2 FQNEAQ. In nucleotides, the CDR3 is TGTGCCAGCAGCACACATCAAGGTCACTCCTACGAGCAGTACTTC. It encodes CASSTHQGHSYEQYF. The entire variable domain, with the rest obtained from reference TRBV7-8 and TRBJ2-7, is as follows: GAGVSQSPRYKVAKRGQDVALRCDPISGHVSLFWYQQALGQGPEFLTYFQNEAQLDKSGLPSDRFFAERPEGSVSTLKIQRTQQEDSAVYLCASSTHQGHSYEQYFGPGTRLTVT.

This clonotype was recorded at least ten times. CDR3 DNA sequence: TGCAGTGCTAGAGTAAATCAAGCCGGCTACACCTTC. Protein product: CSARVNQAGYTF. This chain uses TRBV20-1 with TRBJ1-2, with D unclear. The CDR3 runs to 12 residues. Germline CDR1 DFQATT, CDR2 SNEGSKA (reference sequence). Trimming took off 1 base at V and 8 bases at J, with 11 bases between the two ends.

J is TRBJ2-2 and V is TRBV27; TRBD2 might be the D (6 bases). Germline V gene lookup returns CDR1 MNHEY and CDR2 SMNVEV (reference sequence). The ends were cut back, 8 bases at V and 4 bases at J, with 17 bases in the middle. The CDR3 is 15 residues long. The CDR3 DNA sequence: TGTGCCAGCCATCTTGGAGGACTACCCACCGGGGAGCTGTTTTTT. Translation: CASHLGGLPTGELFF.

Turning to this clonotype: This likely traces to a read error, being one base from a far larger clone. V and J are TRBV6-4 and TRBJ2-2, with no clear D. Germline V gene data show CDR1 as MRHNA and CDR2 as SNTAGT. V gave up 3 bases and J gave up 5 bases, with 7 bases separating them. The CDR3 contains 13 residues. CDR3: CASSEYCTGELFF. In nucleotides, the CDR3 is TGTGCCAGCAGTGAATACTGTACCGGGGAGCTGTTTTTT.

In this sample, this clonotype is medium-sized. As DNA, the CDR3 is TGTGCCAGCAGTTCGACAGGGGTCAGAGGCTACACCTTC. This encodes CASSSTGVRGYTF. The rearrangement joins TRBV6-2 or TRBV6-3 to TRBJ1-2; 8 bases match TRBD1. This CDR3 has 13 amino acids. CDR1 MNHEY and CDR2 SVGEGT come from the germline V gene. V lost 4 bases and J lost 8; bases outside the gene matches: 6.

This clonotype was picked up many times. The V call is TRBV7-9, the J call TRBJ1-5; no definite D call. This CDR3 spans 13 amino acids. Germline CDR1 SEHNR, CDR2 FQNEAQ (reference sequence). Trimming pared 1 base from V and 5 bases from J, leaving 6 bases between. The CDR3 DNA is TGTGCCAGCAGCTTAGTGGTCGATCAGCCCCAGCATTTT. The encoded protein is CASSLVVDQPQHF.

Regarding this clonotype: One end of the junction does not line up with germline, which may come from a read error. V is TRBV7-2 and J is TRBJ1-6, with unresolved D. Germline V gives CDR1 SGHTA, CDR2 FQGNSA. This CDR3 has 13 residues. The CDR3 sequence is CASSLATDSHLHF. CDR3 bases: TGTGCCAGCAGCTTGGCGACGGATTCACACCTCCACTTT. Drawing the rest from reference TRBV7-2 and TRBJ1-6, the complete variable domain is GAGVSQSPSNKVTEKGKDVELRCDPISGHTALYWYRQSLGQGLEFLIYFQGNSAPDKSGLPSDRFSAERTGGSVSTLTIQRTQQEDSAVYLCASSLATDSHLHFGNGTRLTVT.

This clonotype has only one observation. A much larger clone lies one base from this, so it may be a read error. Here the CDR3 reads CAISGEPNYGYTF. The CDR3 nucleotides are TGTGCCATCAGTGGGGAACCCAACTATGGCTACACCTTC. This chain joins TRBV10-3 and TRBJ1-2, with D hard to call. This CDR3 has 13 residues. The V end lost 4 bases, the J end lost 2 bases, and 8 bases lay between the germline ends. The V gene's germline CDR1 is ENHRY and CDR2 SYGVKD.

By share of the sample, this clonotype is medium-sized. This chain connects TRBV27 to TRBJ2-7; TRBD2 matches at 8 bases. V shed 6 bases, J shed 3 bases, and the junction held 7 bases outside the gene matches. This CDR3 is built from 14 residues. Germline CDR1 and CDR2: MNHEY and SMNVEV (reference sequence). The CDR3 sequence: CASRTGLGGYEQYF. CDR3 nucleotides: TGTGCCAGCAGGACGGGACTAGGGGGCTACGAGCAGTACTTC.